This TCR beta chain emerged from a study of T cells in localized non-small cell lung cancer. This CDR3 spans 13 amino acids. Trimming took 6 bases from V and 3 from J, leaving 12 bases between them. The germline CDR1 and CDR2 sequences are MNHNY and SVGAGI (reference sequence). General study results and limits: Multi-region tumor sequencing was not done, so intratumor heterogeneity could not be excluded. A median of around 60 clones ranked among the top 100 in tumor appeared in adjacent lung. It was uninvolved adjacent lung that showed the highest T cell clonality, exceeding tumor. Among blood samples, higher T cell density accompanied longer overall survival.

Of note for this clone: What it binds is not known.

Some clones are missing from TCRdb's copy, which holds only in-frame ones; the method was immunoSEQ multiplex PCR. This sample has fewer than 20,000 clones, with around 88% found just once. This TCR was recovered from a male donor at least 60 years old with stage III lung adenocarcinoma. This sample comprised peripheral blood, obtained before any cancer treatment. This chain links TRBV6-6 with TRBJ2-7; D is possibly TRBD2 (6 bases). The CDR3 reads CASRRDLLYEQYF. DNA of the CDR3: TGTGCCAGCAGGCGGGACTTACTCTACGAGCAGTACTTC.